The source of this T cell receptor (beta chain) is a study of T cells in Graves' hyperthyroidism and ophthalmopathy. This clonotype has a count of ten or more. Its antigen remains unidentified. Findings of the study overall: Ophthalmopathy cases were set apart from stable hyperthyroidism by a 13 V-J model. Most clonotypes expanded in the thyroid (above 0.001) were also present in blood.

Amplified TCR beta CDR3 regions derived from RNA transcripts. HTBI primers drove first-round RT-PCR of the TCR CDR3. TCRdb fed the multiplex PCR reads into MiXCR, producing one record per CDR3 protein. The sample carries under 450,000 distinct CDR3 sequences, 15% to 19% recorded once. This receptor was identified in a woman aged 18 to 35 with Graves' hyperthyroidism. The sequencing input was blood.

In nucleotides, the CDR3 is TGCAGTGCTGAGACAGGGAAGAACACTGAAGCTTTCTTT. It yields the protein CSAETGKNTEAFF. The chain links TRBV20-1 to TRBJ1-1, with 7 bases matching TRBD1. The CDR3 spans 13 residues. The V segment lost 5 bases and the J segment 1 base; nucleotides outside the gene matches: 4. The germline V gene has CDR1 DFQATT and CDR2 SNEGSKA (reference sequence).